Each of the 29 T cell receptor beta chains below was sequenced from the same sample in a study of vaccination and CD4 T cells after COVID-19. Documented treatment: approximately nine-day PBMC culture with coronavirus spike peptide pools or control peptides (ViraFEST assay). No cognate antigen is known for these TCRs. An Oncomine TCR Beta short-read assay was used to sequence the DNA from cultured CD4+ T cells. TCRdb recomputed calls from the PCR reads with MiXCR, one row per CDR3 protein. The data show about 12,000 distinct CDR3 sequences, roughly 48% seen once. The source material was CD4+ T cells from blood, cultured in vitro. These receptors were obtained from a human donor who had recovered from COVID-19.

The V call is TRBV20-1, the J call TRBJ2-5, with TRBD2 identical over 9 bases. CDR3 length: 15 amino acids. Germline V gene data show CDR1 as DFQATT and CDR2 as SNEGSKA (reference sequence). V was clipped by 0 bases and J by 7 bases; unmatched bases: 9. The CDR3 bases are TGCAGTGCTAGAGAAGCGAGGACTAGCGACGCGACCCAGTACTTC. This codes for CSAREARTSDATQYF.

This clonotype showed up just once. The chain recombines TRBV7-2 with TRBJ2-3; D may be TRBD2 (6 bases). CDR1 is SGHTA, CDR2 FQGNSA, per germline. There are 15 residues in the CDR3. Trimming left V 0 bases short and J 3 bases short, with 10 bases between. The CDR3 DNA is TGTGCCAGCAGCTTAGCCGGGAGTGGGACAGATACGCAGTATTTT. Its protein product is CASSLAGSGTDTQYF.

This rearrangement joins TRBV5-4 to TRBJ2-7, with 13 bases fitting TRBD2. Looked up from germline, CDR1 is SGHNT and CDR2 is YYREEE (reference sequence). The length of the CDR3 is 15 residues. After removal of 4 bases from V and 3 bases from J, the junction contained 4 bases not matched to a gene. The CDR3 spells CASSAGLAGDYEQYF. For the CDR3, the DNA is TGTGCCAGCAGCGCTGGACTAGCGGGGGACTACGAGCAGTACTTC.

V is TRBV6-1 and J is TRBJ1-4; no definite D call. The germline V gene encodes CDR1 MNHNS and CDR2 SASEGT. With 2 bases removed from V and 8 bases from J, the gap between germline ends came to 15 bases. This CDR3 comprises 15 residues. In nucleotides, the CDR3 is TGTGCCAGCAGTGAACGTCCCCACCTGGGAGAAAAACTGTTTTTT. Encoded protein: CASSERPHLGEKLFF.

The chain has TRBV19 and TRBJ2-5, with 7 bases fitting TRBD1. V lost 10 bases and J lost 3; bases outside the gene matches: 14. Germline CDR1 LNHDA, CDR2 SQIVND (reference sequence). The CDR3 has 15 residues. This chain's CDR3 is CATQGEGALKETQYF. The CDR3, as DNA: TGTGCCACCCAAGGAGAGGGGGCTCTAAAAGAGACCCAGTACTTC.

This chain connects TRBV7-3 to TRBJ2-5; D is unresolved. With 3 bases removed from V and 3 bases from J, the gap between germline ends came to 8 bases. The CDR3 totals 13 residues. Germline CDR1 reads SGHTA; CDR2 reads FQGTGA. CDR3: CASSFGSKETQYF. The CDR3 DNA sequence: TGTGCCAGCAGCTTTGGCTCCAAAGAGACCCAGTACTTC. Looking up the rest from reference TRBV7-3 and TRBJ2-5 gives the full variable domain: GAGVSQTPSNKVTEKGKYVELRCDPISGHTALYWYRQSLGQGPEFLIYFQGTGAADDSGLPNDRFFAVRPEGSVSTLKIQRTERGDSAVYLCASSFGSKETQYFGPGTRLLVL.

This clonotype was counted between two and nine times. J is TRBJ2-7 and V is TRBV6-1; 7 positions match TRBD2. Per germline, CDR1 MNHNS and CDR2 SASEGT. J was trimmed by 3 bases and V by 7 bases; bases with no gene match: 9. The CDR3 is 14 amino acids. CDR3 residues: CASTPSGARYEQYF. The CDR3 DNA is TGTGCCAGCACGCCGAGCGGGGCCCGCTACGAGCAGTACTTC.

This chain joins TRBV5-6 and TRBJ1-5; D is unclear. Germline lookup yields CDR1 SGHDT and CDR2 YYEEEE. Trimming cost V 4 bases and J 7 bases, with 9 bases left between them. CDR3 size: 12 residues. The chain's CDR3 is CASSLIGQPQHF. For the CDR3, the DNA is TGTGCCAGCAGCCTGATCGGGCAGCCCCAGCATTTT.

This clonotype has just a few counts. The V and J genes are TRBV7-2 and TRBJ2-3, with TRBD2 matching over 12 bases. Germline CDR1 and CDR2: SGHTA and FQGNSA. The V and J ends lost 5 bases and 12 bases, in that order; junction bases with no gene match: 12. The CDR3 is 15 residues long. CDR3: CASSKQGTSGRSQYF. Written as DNA, the CDR3 is TGTGCCAGCAGCAAACAGGGGACTAGCGGGCGGTCCCAGTATTTT.

V is TRBV7-2 and J is TRBJ2-2; the match to TRBD2 covers 7 bases. J was trimmed by 8 bases and V by 1 base; bases with no gene match: 7. Germline loops: CDR1 SGHTA, CDR2 FQGNSA. The CDR3 is 15 amino acids. This CDR3 is CASSLGLGRAGELFF. CDR3 nucleotide sequence: TGTGCCAGCAGCTTAGGACTAGGGAGGGCGGGGGAGCTGTTTTTT.

This clonotype came up a few times. The CDR3 here is CASSVRENYGYTF. CDR3 nucleotide sequence: TGTGCCAGCAGTGTCCGGGAAAACTATGGCTACACCTTC. The genes are TRBV2 and TRBJ1-2; no clear D. V lost 4 bases and J 2 bases, leaving 8 bases between the germline ends. Germline-derived CDR1 and CDR2 are SNHLY and FYNNEI. The CDR3 runs 13 residues.

This clonotype showed up just a few times. The V call is TRBV20-1, the J call TRBJ1-1; the match to TRBD1 covers 7 bases. Trimming cost V 5 bases and J 3 bases; bases outside gene matches: 6. CDR1 and CDR2 (germline): DFQATT, SNEGSKA (reference sequence). This CDR3 is 13 amino acids long. CDR3 sequence (DNA): TGCAGTGCTGGGGACAGTAAAGACACTGAAGCTTTCTTT. This encodes CSAGDSKDTEAFF.

The genes are TRBV20-1 and TRBJ2-3, with 10 bases lining up with TRBD2. The CDR3 contains 17 residues. With 4 bases clipped from V and 0 bases from J, the junction kept 10 bases outside the gene matches. Germline V gene lookup returns CDR1 DFQATT and CDR2 SNEGSKA (reference sequence). Here the CDR3 DNA reads TGCAGTGCTATCTCGTTACAACTAGCGGGGAGCACAGATACGCAGTATTTT. Encoded protein: CSAISLQLAGSTDTQYF.

V and J are TRBV5-6 and TRBJ2-3; D is unresolved. The CDR3 is 15 residues long. V was clipped by 1 base and J by 3 bases, with 12 bases between them. Germline V gene sequence: CDR1 SGHDT, CDR2 YYEEEE. The CDR3 DNA reads TGTGCCAGCAGCTTGAACCCTTCCCGGACAGATACGCAGTATTTT. Translating it yields CASSLNPSRTDTQYF.

This clonotype was counted a few times. For the CDR3, the DNA is TGTGCCAGCAGTTTCGATGGAACAGGGCTTGGCTACACCTTC. Its protein is CASSFDGTGLGYTF. The rearrangement uses TRBV6-5 and TRBJ1-2, with TRBD1 as a possible D gene (6 bases). The germline V and J ends were trimmed by 4 bases and 7 bases, with 16 bases remaining between them. The germline CDR1 and CDR2 sequences are MNHEY and SVGAGI. The CDR3 runs to 14 residues.

V gene TRBV6-5 combines with J gene TRBJ1-1; D ambiguous. The CDR3 extends over 14 amino acids. V was cut by 4 bases and J by 0 bases, with 9 bases left in between. Germline CDR1 is MNHEY and CDR2 is SVGAGI. This CDR3 is CASSWREMNTEAFF. The CDR3 DNA follows: TGTGCCAGCAGTTGGAGGGAGATGAACACTGAAGCTTTCTTT.

This sequence joins TRBV7-9 and TRBJ2-7; D call uncertain. The CDR3 is made up of 14 amino acids. Per germline, CDR1 SEHNR and CDR2 FQNEAQ (reference sequence). The germline V and J ends were trimmed by 0 bases and 3 bases, with 9 bases remaining between them. The CDR3 is CASSLATIGYEQYF. In DNA form, the CDR3 reads TGTGCCAGCAGCTTAGCGACAATCGGCTACGAGCAGTACTTC.

The rearrangement uses TRBV6-5 and TRBJ2-7, with D hard to call. The V gene's germline CDR1 is MNHEY and CDR2 SVGAGI. CDR3 length equals 12 residues. Trimming removed 0 bases from V and 6 bases from J, with 6 bases in between. The CDR3 reads CASSYSGGEQYF. CDR3 nucleotides: TGTGCCAGCAGTTACTCCGGCGGCGAGCAGTACTTC.

This clonotype has just a few counts. The rearrangement uses TRBV7-6 and TRBJ1-2; D remains ambiguous. In germline, CDR1 is SGHVS, CDR2 FNYEAQ. The ends were cut back, 4 bases at V and 8 bases at J, with 11 bases in the middle. The CDR3 is 12 amino acids. The CDR3 loop is CASSSATGGYTF. In nucleotides, the CDR3 is TGTGCCAGCAGCTCAGCTACCGGGGGCTACACCTTC.

The rearrangement links TRBV11-3 to TRBJ2-1, with unresolved D. The J call could be wrong; TRBJ2-7 is a better fit for the DNA end. Germline CDR1 and CDR2: SGHNT and YENEEA. The CDR3 spans 12 residues. The CDR3 spells CASSLTDSEQYF. The CDR3 nucleotides are TGTGCCAGCAGCTTAACAGATTCCGAGCAGTACTTC.

Of note for this clonotype: Mismatch with germline at one junction end may stem from a read error. V gene TRBV7-7 combines with J gene TRBJ2-5; 8 nucleotides line up with TRBD1. This CDR3 spans 15 amino acids. CDR1 and CDR2 (germline): SSHAT, FNYEAQ (reference sequence). In DNA, the CDR3 is TGTGCTAGCAGCTTAGCGGCAGGGGGCTTTGAGACCCAGTACTTC. Translation gives CASSLAAGGFETQYF.

This chain links TRBV24-1 with TRBJ2-5; TRBD1 matches 7 bases. The CDR3 is 14 amino acids. Germline loops: CDR1 KGHDR, CDR2 SFDVKD. The V and J ends lost 0 bases and 5 bases, in that order; junction bases with no gene match: 2. The CDR3 region has the DNA TGTGCCACCAGTGATTTGAAACAGGGGGAGACCCAGTACTTC. It encodes CATSDLKQGETQYF.

This clonotype showed up just once. The gene calls are TRBV19 and TRBJ2-7; perhaps TRBD2 as D (6 bases). Looked up from germline, CDR1 is LNHDA and CDR2 is SQIVND (reference sequence). The V and J ends lost 4 bases and 0 bases respectively, with 10 bases between them. CDR3 length: 14 amino acids. The CDR3 DNA reads as TGTGCCAGTAGTAACCTAGCGCTCTCCTACGAGCAGTACTTC. Translation: CASSNLALSYEQYF.

The rearrangement joins TRBV24-1 to TRBJ2-5, with no clear D. CDR3 size: 14 residues. Germline V gene data show CDR1 as KGHDR and CDR2 as SFDVKD. V was shortened by 1 base and J by 5 bases, with 10 bases between the two germline ends. CDR3 in amino acids: CATSDLLAFETQYF. The CDR3 DNA follows: TGTGCCACCAGTGATTTACTGGCCTTTGAGACCCAGTACTTC.

The V and J genes are TRBV7-9 and TRBJ2-6, with TRBD1 matching 8 bases. V was pared by 5 bases and J by 0 bases, with 12 bases of the junction left unmatched. This CDR3 comprises 19 residues. CDR1 is SEHNR and CDR2 is FQNEAQ in the germline V gene (reference sequence). The CDR3 DNA reads TGTGCCAGCAGCCTCCCCCCGACAGGGGCAGTCTCTGGGGCCAACGTCCTGACTTTC. It is translated as CASSLPPTGAVSGANVLTF.

This rearrangement joins TRBV12-3 or TRBV12-4 to TRBJ2-5; D unclear. This CDR3 spans 12 amino acids. V gave up 2 bases and J gave up 5 bases, with 6 bases separating them. DNA of the CDR3: TGTGCCAGCAGTTTAAACTGGGAGACCCAGTACTTC. Translated: CASSLNWETQYF.

This clonotype was recorded a few times. The chain is built from TRBV11-3 and TRBJ1-1; D not resolved. The CDR3 is made up of 16 amino acids. CDR1 SGHNT and CDR2 YENEEA come from the germline V gene. With 5 bases removed from V and 0 bases from J, the gap between germline ends came to 16 bases. The CDR3 loop is CASSPRTVPMNTEAFF. CDR3 DNA sequence: TGTGCCAGCAGCCCACGGACGGTTCCTATGAACACTGAAGCTTTCTTT.

This clonotype was seen a handful of times. V gene TRBV20-1 combines with J gene TRBJ2-5; perhaps TRBD2 as D (6 bases). Germline V gene lookup returns CDR1 DFQATT and CDR2 SNEGSKA (reference sequence). Trimming took off 3 bases at V and 1 base at J, with 12 bases between the two ends. This CDR3 comprises 14 residues. The CDR3 DNA sequence: TGCAGTGCTAGGGGGCGGCGGGGCCAAGAGACCCAGTACTTC. As protein: CSARGRRGQETQYF.

J is TRBJ2-1 and V is TRBV20-1, with 8 bases fitting TRBD2. CDR1 is DFQATT, CDR2 SNEGSKA, per germline (reference sequence). V shed 5 bases and J 6 bases; nucleotides not matched to a gene: 9. The CDR3 loop spans 14 amino acids. The CDR3 nucleotides read TGCAGTGCTCCCGGACTAGCCCGGGGCAATGAGCAGTTCTTC. Protein product: CSAPGLARGNEQFF.